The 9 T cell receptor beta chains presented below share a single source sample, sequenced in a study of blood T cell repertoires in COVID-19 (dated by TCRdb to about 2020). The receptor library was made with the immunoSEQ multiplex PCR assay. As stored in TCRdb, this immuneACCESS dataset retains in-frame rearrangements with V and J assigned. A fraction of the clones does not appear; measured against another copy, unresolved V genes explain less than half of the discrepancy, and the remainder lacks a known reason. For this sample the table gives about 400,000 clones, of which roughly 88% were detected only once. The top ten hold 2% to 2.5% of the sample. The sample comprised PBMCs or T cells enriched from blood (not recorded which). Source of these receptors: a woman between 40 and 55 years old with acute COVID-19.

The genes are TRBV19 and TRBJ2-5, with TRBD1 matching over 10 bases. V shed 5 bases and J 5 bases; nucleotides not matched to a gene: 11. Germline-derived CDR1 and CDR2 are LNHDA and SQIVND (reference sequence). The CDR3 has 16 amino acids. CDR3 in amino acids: CASSAPGTGAAETQYF. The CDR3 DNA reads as TGTGCCAGTAGTGCCCCCGGGACAGGGGCCGCGGAGACCCAGTACTTC.

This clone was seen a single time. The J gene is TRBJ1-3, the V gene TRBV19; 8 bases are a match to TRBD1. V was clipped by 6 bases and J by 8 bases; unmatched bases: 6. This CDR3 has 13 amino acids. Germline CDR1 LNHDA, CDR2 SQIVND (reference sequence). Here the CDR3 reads CASRAGGTDTIYF. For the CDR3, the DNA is TGTGCCAGTAGAGCAGGGGGCACGGACACCATATATTTT.

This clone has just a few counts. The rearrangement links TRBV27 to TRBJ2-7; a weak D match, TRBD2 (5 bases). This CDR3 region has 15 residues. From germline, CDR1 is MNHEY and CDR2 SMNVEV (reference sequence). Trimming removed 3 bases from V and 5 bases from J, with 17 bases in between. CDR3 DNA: TGTGCCAGCAGTTTTGCGAGGACTTCCATTCACGAGCAGTACTTC. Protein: CASSFARTSIHEQYF.

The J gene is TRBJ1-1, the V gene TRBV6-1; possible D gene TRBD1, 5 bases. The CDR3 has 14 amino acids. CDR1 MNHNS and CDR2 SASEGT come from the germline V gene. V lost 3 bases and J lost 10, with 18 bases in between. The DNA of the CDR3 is TGTGCCAGCAGTGATTGGCAGGGAAGATCGGGAGCTTTCTTT. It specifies CASSDWQGRSGAFF.

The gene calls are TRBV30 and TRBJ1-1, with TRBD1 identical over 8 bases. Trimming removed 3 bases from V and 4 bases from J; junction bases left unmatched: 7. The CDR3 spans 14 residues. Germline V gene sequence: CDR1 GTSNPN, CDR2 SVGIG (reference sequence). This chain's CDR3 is CAWSDYRGATEAFF. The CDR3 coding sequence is TGTGCCTGGAGCGATTACAGGGGGGCCACTGAAGCTTTCTTT. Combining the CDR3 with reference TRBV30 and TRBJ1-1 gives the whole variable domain SQTIHQWPATLVQPVGSPLSLECTVEGTSNPNLYWYRQAAGRGLQLLFYSVGIGQISSEVPQNLSASRPQDRQFILSSKKLLLSDSGFYLCAWSDYRGATEAFFGQGTRLTVV.

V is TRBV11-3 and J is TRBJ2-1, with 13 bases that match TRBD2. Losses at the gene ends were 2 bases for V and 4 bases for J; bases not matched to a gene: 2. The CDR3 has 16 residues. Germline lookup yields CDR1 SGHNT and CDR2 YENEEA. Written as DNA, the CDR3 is TGTGCCAGCAGCTTAAGGACTAGCGGGGGATACAATGAGCAGTTCTTC. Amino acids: CASSLRTSGGYNEQFF.

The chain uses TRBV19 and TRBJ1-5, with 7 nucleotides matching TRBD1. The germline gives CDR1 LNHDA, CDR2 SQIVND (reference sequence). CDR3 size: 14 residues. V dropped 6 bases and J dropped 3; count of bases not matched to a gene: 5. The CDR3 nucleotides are TGTGCCAGTAGGAAAACAGGGGACAATCAGCCCCAGCATTTT. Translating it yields CASRKTGDNQPQHF.

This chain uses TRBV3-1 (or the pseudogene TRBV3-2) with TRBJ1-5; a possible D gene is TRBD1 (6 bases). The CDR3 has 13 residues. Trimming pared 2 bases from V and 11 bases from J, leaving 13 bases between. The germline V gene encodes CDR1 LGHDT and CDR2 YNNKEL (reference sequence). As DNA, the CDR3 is TGTGCCAGCAGCCAATCGGAACAGGGTACCCAGCATTTT. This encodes CASSQSEQGTQHF.

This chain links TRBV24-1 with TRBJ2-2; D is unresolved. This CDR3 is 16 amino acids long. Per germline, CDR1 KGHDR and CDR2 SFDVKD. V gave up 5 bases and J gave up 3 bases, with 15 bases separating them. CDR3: CATSAGGGAYTGELFF. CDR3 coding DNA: TGTGCCACCAGTGCTGGTGGCGGAGCATACACCGGGGAGCTGTTTTTT.